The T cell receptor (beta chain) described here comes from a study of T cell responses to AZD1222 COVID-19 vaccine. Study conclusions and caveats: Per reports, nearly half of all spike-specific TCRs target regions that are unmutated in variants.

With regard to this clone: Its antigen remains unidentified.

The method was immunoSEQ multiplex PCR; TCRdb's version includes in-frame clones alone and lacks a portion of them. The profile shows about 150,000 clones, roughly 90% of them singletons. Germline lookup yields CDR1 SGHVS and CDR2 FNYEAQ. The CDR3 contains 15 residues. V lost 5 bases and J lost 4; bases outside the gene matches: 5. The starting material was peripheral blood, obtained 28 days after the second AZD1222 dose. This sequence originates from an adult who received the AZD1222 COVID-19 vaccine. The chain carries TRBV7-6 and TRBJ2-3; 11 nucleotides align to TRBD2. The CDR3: CASSPSGRHADTQYF. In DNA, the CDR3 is TGTGCCAGCAGCCCTAGCGGGAGGCACGCAGATACGCAGTATTTT.